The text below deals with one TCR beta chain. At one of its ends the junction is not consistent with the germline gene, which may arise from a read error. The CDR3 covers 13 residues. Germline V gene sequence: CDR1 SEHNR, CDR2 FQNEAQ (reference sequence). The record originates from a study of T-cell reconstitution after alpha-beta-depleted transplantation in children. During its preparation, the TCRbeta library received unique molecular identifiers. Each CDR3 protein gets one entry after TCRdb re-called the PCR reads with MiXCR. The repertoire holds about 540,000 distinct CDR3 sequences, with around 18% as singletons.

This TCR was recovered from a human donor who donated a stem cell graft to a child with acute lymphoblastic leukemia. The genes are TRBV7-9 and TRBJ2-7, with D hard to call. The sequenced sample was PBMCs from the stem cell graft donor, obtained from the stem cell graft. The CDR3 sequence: CASSLPSSHEQYF. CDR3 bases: TGTGCCAGCAGCTTACCCTCCTCCCACGAGCAGTACTTC.